These 3 T cell receptor beta chains came from one sample sequenced in a study of blood T cell repertoires in COVID-19. Measured with immunoSEQ multiplex PCR; TCRdb has only the in-frame clones, and not every one. The table has about 370,000 clones, around 87% seen once. Material for sequencing was peripheral blood. These receptor sequences come from a young woman with COVID-19, enrolled during active disease.

V usage is TRBV6-5 and J usage is TRBJ1-2, with D unresolved. The length of the CDR3 is 13 residues. Germline-derived CDR1 and CDR2 are MNHEY and SVGAGI. Deletions cut 4 bases from V and 4 bases from J, with 10 bases between. The CDR3 protein is CASSSTLGYGYTF. CDR3 in DNA: TGTGCCAGCAGTTCCACTCTAGGCTATGGCTACACCTTC.

V and J are TRBV11-2 and TRBJ2-3; tentative D call: TRBD2 (6 bases). Germline V gives CDR1 SGHAT, CDR2 FQNNGV. Deletions cut 1 base from V and 3 bases from J, with 11 bases between. This CDR3 comprises 15 residues. The CDR3 here is CASSLGGGKTDTQYF. CDR3 coding DNA: TGTGCCAGCAGCTTAGGTGGAGGGAAGACAGATACGCAGTATTTT.

This clone was observed at least ten times. This chain uses TRBV15 with TRBJ2-6; weak D call: TRBD2 (6 bases). Germline V lookup: CDR1 LNHNV, CDR2 YYDKDF (reference sequence). The CDR3 spans 15 residues. V was cut by 9 bases and J by 1 base, with 13 bases left in between. In DNA form, the CDR3 reads TGTGCCACGGGGGGTAGCAGATCTGGGGCCAACGTCCTGACTTTC. Protein: CATGGSRSGANVLTF. Full variable domain (outside the CDR3, taken from reference TRBV15 and TRBJ2-6): DAMVIQNPRYQVTQFGKPVTLSCSQTLNHNVMYWYQQKSSQAPKLLFHYYDKDFNNEADTPDNFQSRRPNTSFCFLDIRSPGLGDTAMYLCATGGSRSGANVLTFGAGSRLTVL.